This T cell receptor beta chain is from a study of CD8 T cells in Susac syndrome (dated by TCRdb to between 2018 and 2021). A note on the overall study: Of the Susac syndrome patients who were sequenced, eight were in clinical remission while more than five had clinically active disease. At the time of blood withdrawal, Susac syndrome patients were either therapy-naive, taking corticosteroids (with some also receiving IVIg), or on IVIg alone. The study used repertoire sequencing to test whether antigen drove CD8+ T cell activation and differentiation in Susac syndrome. The study compared CD8+ T cell repertoire clonality among 11 to 12 healthy donors, around 14 Susac syndrome patients and 15 or so multiple sclerosis patients.

Comments on this clonotype: Its antigen is still unknown. No base quality values were provided; no much bigger clone lies one nucleotide off.

The study at large found these results: Clonal expansion was seen in Susac syndrome CD8+ repertoires, peaking in CD8+ TEMRA cells and being greater in clinically active patients than in remitting ones. The number of individuals in the TCR sequencing and HLA analysis was acknowledged as relatively small. Roughly 15 Susac-specific public clones were identified in the total CD8+ repertoire, and four to six Susac-specific public clones were identified in the CD8+ TEMRA repertoire.

High-throughput TCR beta sequencing profiled peripheral blood CD8+ and CD4+ T cells from healthy donors, Susac syndrome patients and multiple sclerosis patients. The Susac syndrome patients fulfilled recently defined diagnostic criteria for either definite or probable disease. CD8+ TEMRA cells were enriched by FACS, while bulk CD8+ and CD4+ T cells were purified by magnetic negative isolation. Blood was drawn into EDTA tubes, processed within 24 hours, and PBMCs were isolated by density gradient centrifugation. PBMCs intended for TCR sequencing were cryopreserved in liquid nitrogen and were subsequently thawed in a 37 degrees C water bath. A purity of at least 90% was achieved for sorted or isolated CD4+, CD8+ and CD8+ TEMRA cells. Inclusive of the bounding cysteine and phenylalanine, the CDR3 is 16 residues long. Of the read, only the CDR3 DNA is kept; its 48 bases are in frame from base 1. V sheds 0 bases and J sheds 1 base, leaving 12 bases between their ends. CDR1 is given as MNHEY and CDR2 as SVGAGI, both from the germline V gene.

RNA was extracted using the RNeasy kit, and roughly 0.45 to 1 ug of the RNA was reverse transcribed with random hexamers. TCR beta CDR3 regions were amplified with the immunoSEQ multiplex PCR assay covering 54 Vbeta and 13 Jbeta segments. PCR amplification bias was corrected using a synthetic template baseline for primer optimization and computational correction. Regarding the original processing steps: Reads were assigned to V, D and J genes according to IMGT and analyzed in immunoSEQ Analyzer, with only productive sequences retained. Clonality was calculated as one minus the Shannon entropy normalized by log2 of the number of productive unique sequences. For each patient and control, public and private clones were evaluated within the 100 most prevalent clones. Susac-specific clones were defined as absent from healthy and MS cohorts, over a thousand published viral clones and other ImmuneACCESS disease sequences. The public sequencing data were trimmed at Q25 with fastp and processed into clonotypes with MiXCR by TCRdb, which kept only in-frame beta chains. Duplicate CDR3 protein sequences are folded into a single record with the most common DNA and genes. These V and J calls derive from TCRdb rather than the authors' analysis. This sample holds 95,000 to 150,000 distinct CDR3 sequences; over 90% were observed only once. The top ten hold roughly 0.29% of the sample.

Input material: CD8+ T cells from PBMCs. The V gene is TRBV6-5 and the J gene is TRBJ1-1; the D gene remains uncertain. This clonotype was obtained from a human donor with Susac syndrome. The CDR3 region has the sequence CASSYSRQARNTEAFF. The nucleotide sequence reads as follows: TGTGCCAGCAGTTACTCTAGGCAGGCGAGGAACACTGAAGCTTTCTTT.